The clone carrying this T cell receptor (beta chain) has a count of ten or more. This sample is drawn from a study of blood T cells in healthy people across ages. Trimming pared 4 bases from V and 1 base from J, leaving 11 bases between. CDR3 length: 15 amino acids. Germline CDR1 and CDR2: SGHTA and FQGNSA. A J-beta primer mix and a sample-barcoded 5' primer were used in a second PCR of roughly 6 to 11 cycles. TCRdb reprocessed the 5' RACE reads with MiXCR, giving one entry per CDR3 protein. The sample carries more than 1.4 million distinct CDR3 sequences, about 40% recorded once. The V gene is TRBV7-2, the J gene TRBJ2-1; D is unclear. Sequencing used blood. The clonotype was recovered from a woman between 18 and 30 years old in good health. The chain's CDR3 is CASSSDSGSYNEQFF. In DNA, the CDR3 is TGTGCCAGCAGCTCCGACTCCGGTTCCTACAATGAGCAGTTCTTC.